This record looks at one TCR beta chain sequence and its context. Amplified TCR beta CDR3 regions derived from RNA transcripts. In the first-round RT-PCR of the TCR CDR3, the HTBI primer set was used. Each CDR3 protein is one row after TCRdb ran MiXCR on the multiplex PCR reads. This sample has approximately 400,000 distinct CDR3 sequences, with 15% to 19% found just once. This sample stems from a study of T cells in Graves' hyperthyroidism and ophthalmopathy. This clonotype originated in a woman under 30 with Graves' hyperthyroidism. The sequencing input was blood.

CDR3 coding DNA: TGTGCCAGACCCCTTGTGACGGGGCTTGGCTACACCTTC. Amino acid sequence: CARPLVTGLGYTF. The chain recombines TRBV6-1 with TRBJ1-2, with D perhaps matching TRBD1 (5 bases). Germline V gives CDR1 MNHNS, CDR2 SASEGT. The V and J ends lost 9 bases and 7 bases respectively, with 18 bases between them. CDR3 length equals 13 residues.